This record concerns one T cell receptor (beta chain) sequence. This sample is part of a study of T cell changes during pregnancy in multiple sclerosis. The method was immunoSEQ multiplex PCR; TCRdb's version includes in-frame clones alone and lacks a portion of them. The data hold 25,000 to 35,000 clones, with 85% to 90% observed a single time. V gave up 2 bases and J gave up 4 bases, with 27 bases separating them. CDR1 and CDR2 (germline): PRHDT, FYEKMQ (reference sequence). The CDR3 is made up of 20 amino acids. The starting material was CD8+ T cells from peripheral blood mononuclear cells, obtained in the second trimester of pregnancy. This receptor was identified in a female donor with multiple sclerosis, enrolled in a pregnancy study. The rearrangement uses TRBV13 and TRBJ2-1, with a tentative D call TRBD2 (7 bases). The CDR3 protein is CASSLSPDVSGGEIYNEQFF. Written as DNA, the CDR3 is TGTGCCAGCAGCTTAAGTCCCGATGTTTCGGGGGGCGAAATATACAATGAGCAGTTCTTC.